This TCR beta chain was recorded in a study of cytomegalovirus exposure and HLA in healthy donors. Regarding the study as a whole: In vitro experiments confirmed that three CMV-associated chains were specific for CMV antigens. Some V segments, including TRBV6-2 and TRBV6-3, were excluded as indistinguishable.

Note on this clone: The target antigen is unknown.

The CDR3 has 15 amino acids. V was clipped by 6 bases and J by 0 bases, with 14 bases between them. Germline loops: CDR1 MNHNY, CDR2 SVGAGI (reference sequence). It was with 60 Vbeta and 13 Jbeta primers that the PCR ran. Assay used: immunoSEQ multiplex PCR; TCRdb lists only in-frame clones, some missing. The sample contains 150,000 to 200,000 clones, approximately 84% of which appear only once. The TCR comes from a man aged 25-40 years in good health and CMV-seronegative. Source material: PBMCs. The chain uses TRBV6-6 and TRBJ1-1; D uncertain. The CDR3 DNA follows: TGTGCCAGCAGACCCTCGCGCGGCATGAACACTGAAGCTTTCTTT. Translated: CASRPSRGMNTEAFF.